The clone carrying this T cell receptor beta chain has more than one count but fewer than ten. The antigen is not known. CDR3 length: 14 amino acids. V was trimmed by 2 bases and J by 4 bases, leaving 9 bases between them. CDR1 SGHVS and CDR2 FQNEAQ come from the germline V gene. This sample is drawn from a study of Ad26.COV2.S vaccination and SARS-CoV-2 variants. Study-level points and caveats: Possibly, TCR breadth and depth analyses underestimated total T cell responses. Comparability of non-spike TCR breadth was observed across vaccine and placebo recipients. Substantial post-vaccination breadth of spike-specific CD8+ and CD4+ T cell responses was reported. Vaccine recipients had higher spike-specific TCR breadth than placebo recipients.

Sequencing used immunoSEQ multiplex PCR; TCRdb keeps in-frame clones, though not all of them. Of over 110,000 clones in the sample, 75% to 90% were seen once. Sequencing used peripheral blood, obtained after recovery from COVID-19. This receptor was obtained from a human donor who had recovered from COVID-19. The chain carries TRBV7-8 and TRBJ1-3; D unclear. CDR3 DNA sequence: TGTGCCAGCAGCTTAACAAACACAGGAAACACCATATATTTT. Translation: CASSLTNTGNTIYF.